The rows below give T cell receptor beta chains drawn from one sample of a study of cytomegalovirus exposure and HLA in healthy donors. Produced via immunoSEQ multiplex PCR; TCRdb's table is partial and in-frame only. The profile shows 160,000 or so clones, approximately 86% of them singletons. The material sequenced was PBMCs. The source is a woman aged 50 to 60 in good health and CMV-seropositive. Each CDR3 is given with its conserved first and last residue. The order of the fields is D gene, V gene, clone size, J gene, CDR3 DNA, CDR3 protein. D genes are given only for firm matches. Expanded clones are given a class, and other clones once, few, many or no size at all.

D: TRBD2
V: TRBV5-4
size: NA
J: TRBJ2-3
DNA: TGTGCCAGCAGCCGACTAGCGGGGGGGAAGTCAGATACGCAGTATTTT
CDR3: CASSRLAGGKSDTQYF

D: NA
V: TRBV14
size: NA
J: TRBJ1-1
DNA: TGTGCCAGCAGCACAAGTCCTTGGAACACTGAAGCTTTCTTT
CDR3: CASSTSPWNTEAFF

D: TRBD1
V: TRBV10-2
size: once
J: TRBJ1-5
DNA: TGCGCCAGCACCGGACAGGGTCATCAGCCCCAGCATTTT
CDR3: CASTGQGHQPQHF

D: NA
V: TRBV30
size: NA
J: TRBJ1-5
DNA: TGTGCCTGGAGTTTCCGGGAAGATCAGCCCCAGCATTTT
CDR3: CAWSFREDQPQHF

D: NA
V: TRBV9
size: NA
J: TRBJ1-3
DNA: TGTGCCAGCAGCGTAGAACAGAAGGCCTCCTCTGGAAACACCATATATTTT
CDR3: CASSVEQKASSGNTIYF

D: TRBD1
V: TRBV10-3
size: NA
J: TRBJ1-6
DNA: TGTGCCACCGGACAGGGACGTTTAGATTCACCCCTCCACTTT
CDR3: CATGQGRLDSPLHF

D: NA
V: TRBV27
size: NA
J: TRBJ2-3
DNA: TGTGCCAGCAGGAGACAGGTAGACACAGATACGCAGTATTTT
CDR3: CASRRQVDTDTQYF

D: TRBD2
V: TRBV10-1
size: few
J: TRBJ2-7
DNA: TGCGCCTGCGGCCGTAAGTCGTACTGTGGAGGCCTAGCGGTCTACGAGCAGTACTTC
CDR3: CACGRKSYCGGLAVYEQYF

D: TRBD2
V: TRBV5-1
size: NA
J: TRBJ2-7
DNA: TGCGCCAGCAGCTTGGGCTCTAGCGGGGGGGTACGGGAGCAGTACTTC
CDR3: CASSLGSSGGVREQYF

D: NA
V: TRBV6-1
size: NA
J: TRBJ1-5
DNA: TGTGCCAGCAGTGAAGGGACAGTGAATAGCAATCAGCCCCAGCATTTT
CDR3: CASSEGTVNSNQPQHF

D: TRBD1
V: TRBV5-1
size: NA
J: TRBJ2-7
DNA: TGCGCCAGCAGCTCCTGGGACAGCCGATACGAGCAGTACTTC
CDR3: CASSSWDSRYEQYF

D: NA
V: TRBV29-1
size: NA
J: TRBJ2-5
DNA: TGCAGCGTTGATGGACAGAATCAAGAGACCCAGTACTTC
CDR3: CSVDGQNQETQYF

D: NA
V: TRBV4-2
size: NA
J: TRBJ1-1
DNA: TGTGCCAGCAGCCAGGACAGCTACACTGAAGCTTTCTTT
CDR3: CASSQDSYTEAFF

D: TRBD2
V: TRBV7-8
size: NA
J: TRBJ2-7
DNA: TGTGCCAGCAGCCTGCGACTAGCGGAGGTGCAGTACTTC
CDR3: CASSLRLAEVQYF

D: NA
V: TRBV14
size: NA
J: TRBJ2-3
DNA: TGTGCCAGCAGCCATAGACAGGAGCGCACAGATACGCAGTATTTT
CDR3: CASSHRQERTDTQYF

D: TRBD1
V: TRBV30
size: NA
J: TRBJ2-2
DNA: TGTGCCTGGAGTGACCTTGGGACAGGGGTGAACACCGGGGAGCTGTTTTTT
CDR3: CAWSDLGTGVNTGELFF

D: TRBD1
V: TRBV7-3
size: NA
J: TRBJ1-1
DNA: TGTGCCAGCAGCTTACTGGACCATCCGACAGGGCCGAACACTGAAGCTTTCTTT
CDR3: CASSLLDHPTGPNTEAFF

D: NA
V: TRBV15
size: NA
J: TRBJ1-5
DNA: TGTGCCCCCAGCCCTCGGAGCAGATCAGGCAATCAGCCCCAGCATTTT
CDR3: CAPSPRSRSGNQPQHF

D: TRBD2
V: TRBV2
size: NA
J: TRBJ2-7
DNA: TGTGCCAGCAGTGGAGACCTAACTAGCGGACGATACGACTACGAGCAGTACTTC
CDR3: CASSGDLTSGRYDYEQYF

D: TRBD1
V: TRBV28
size: once
J: TRBJ2-1
DNA: TGTGCCAGCGACAGGGGGCTGGAACAGTTCTTC
CDR3: CASDRGLEQFF

D: NA
V: TRBV27
size: NA
J: TRBJ1-6
DNA: TGTGCCAGCAGTTTATACAGCATCTCACCCCTCCACTTT
CDR3: CASSLYSISPLHF

D: NA
V: TRBV6-1
size: NA
J: TRBJ1-5
DNA: TGTGCCAGCAGCCTCGGAGTACTCAATCAGCCCCAGCATTTT
CDR3: CASSLGVLNQPQHF

D: NA
V: TRBV6-1
size: NA
J: TRBJ1-5
DNA: TGTGCCAGCAGTGAAATGTCCCGACAACTCAATCAGCCCCAGCATTTT
CDR3: CASSEMSRQLNQPQHF

D: NA
V: TRBV14
size: NA
J: TRBJ2-3
DNA: TGTGCCAGCAGCCCGCTTCCAGGGCACCCAGATACGCAGTATTTT
CDR3: CASSPLPGHPDTQYF

D: TRBD1
V: TRBV11-2
size: NA
J: TRBJ1-2
DNA: TGTGCCACACGACAGGGGCAAAATTATGGCTACACCTTC
CDR3: CATRQGQNYGYTF

D: NA
V: TRBV25-1
size: few
J: TRBJ1-1
DNA: TGTGCCACAACGACAGGTCTGAACACTGAAGCTTTCTTT
CDR3: CATTTGLNTEAFF

D: TRBD2
V: TRBV4-3
size: NA
J: TRBJ2-1
DNA: TGCGCCAGCAGCCTTGGACTAGCGGGGGGGTTTGAGCAGTTCTTC
CDR3: CASSLGLAGGFEQFF

D: TRBD2
V: TRBV5-4
size: few
J: TRBJ2-1
DNA: TGTGCTGCGGGAGGGCAGGGCGGATCAAATGAGCAGTTCTTC
CDR3: CAAGGQGGSNEQFF

D: TRBD1
V: TRBV19
size: NA
J: TRBJ2-7
DNA: TGTGCCAGTAGTCCAGAGACAGGGAAGTACGCCTACGAGCAGTACTTC
CDR3: CASSPETGKYAYEQYF

D: TRBD1
V: TRBV5-1
size: NA
J: TRBJ2-2
DNA: TGCGCCAGCAGCTGGACAGGGGCCAACACCGGGGAGCTGTTTTTT
CDR3: CASSWTGANTGELFF

D: NA
V: TRBV30
size: NA
J: TRBJ1-6
DNA: TGTGCCTGGAGCGGACAGAGGTCACCCCTCCACTTT
CDR3: CAWSGQRSPLHF

D: NA
V: TRBV27
size: NA
J: TRBJ1-1
DNA: TGTGCCAGCAGTTTCGGAGAGCACACTGAAGCTTTCTTT
CDR3: CASSFGEHTEAFF

D: NA
V: TRBV29-1
size: few
J: TRBJ2-5
DNA: TGCAGCGTTGAAACTGAACTACAAGAGACCCAGTACTTC
CDR3: CSVETELQETQYF

D: NA
V: TRBV5-4
size: NA
J: TRBJ1-1
DNA: TGTGCCAGCAGCCCCGGCGGTCCGGGGAACACTGAAGCTTTCTTT
CDR3: CASSPGGPGNTEAFF

D: NA
V: TRBV5-4
size: NA
J: TRBJ2-3
DNA: TGTGCCAGCAGGCGGAGTGGTAGTGGAGCAGATACGCAGTATTTT
CDR3: CASRRSGSGADTQYF

D: NA
V: TRBV6-1
size: NA
J: TRBJ2-2
DNA: TGTGCCAGCGACCCTACTAGAACCGGGGAGCTGTTTTTT
CDR3: CASDPTRTGELFF

D: TRBD1
V: TRBV4-1
size: NA
J: TRBJ1-2
DNA: TGCGCCAGCAGCTTTCGGGACAGGGGGCCTCGCTATGGCTACACCTTC
CDR3: CASSFRDRGPRYGYTF

D: NA
V: TRBV4-1
size: NA
J: TRBJ2-3
DNA: TGCGCCAGCAGCCAAGATAGATCAGATACGCAGTATTTT
CDR3: CASSQDRSDTQYF

D: NA
V: TRBV10-3
size: NA
J: TRBJ2-7
DNA: TGTGCCATCAGTTACACCGTAGGACAGGAGCAGTACTTC
CDR3: CAISYTVGQEQYF

D: NA
V: TRBV7-2
size: NA
J: TRBJ2-5
DNA: TGTGCCAGCAGCTTAGCGCCAGGAATTAAAGAGACCCAGTACTTC
CDR3: CASSLAPGIKETQYF

D: TRBD2
V: TRBV27
size: NA
J: TRBJ2-1
DNA: TGTGCCAGCCGCTCGACTAGCGGGGGGGCCAGGGTTGGGTCCTACAATGAGCAGTTCTTC
CDR3: CASRSTSGGARVGSYNEQFF

D: TRBD1
V: TRBV6-1
size: NA
J: TRBJ1-1
DNA: TGTGCCAGCACCCTACAGGGGGGCCCTGAAGCTTTCTTT
CDR3: CASTLQGGPEAFF

D: TRBD1
V: TRBV18
size: few
J: TRBJ2-7
DNA: TGTGCCAGCTCACCACCGGGACAGGGTCTGGAGCAGTACTTC
CDR3: CASSPPGQGLEQYF

D: NA
V: TRBV4-3
size: NA
J: TRBJ1-2
DNA: TGCGCCAGCAGCCAATCGGGAGCTAACTATGGCTACACCTTC
CDR3: CASSQSGANYGYTF

D: TRBD1
V: TRBV10-3
size: NA
J: TRBJ1-2
DNA: TGTGCCATCACCGCCGACAGGGGGGTCTATGGCTACACCTTC
CDR3: CAITADRGVYGYTF

D: NA
V: TRBV4-3
size: once
J: TRBJ2-2
DNA: TGCGCCAGCAGCCCCTTTACCGGGGAGCTGTTTTTT
CDR3: CASSPFTGELFF

D: TRBD2
V: TRBV19
size: NA
J: TRBJ2-1
DNA: TGTGCCAGTAGTGCGGCGGGGGGGAGCTCCTACAATGAGCAGTTCTTC
CDR3: CASSAAGGSSYNEQFF

D: TRBD1
V: TRBV6-1
size: NA
J: TRBJ1-6
DNA: TGTGCCAGCAGTGATCCGGGACTGACAGGGCAGTCACCCCTCCACTTT
CDR3: CASSDPGLTGQSPLHF

D: NA
V: TRBV2
size: NA
J: TRBJ2-5
DNA: TGTGCCAGCAGTGAGTCGGGGGGCCCACCTCGGACCCAGTACTTC
CDR3: CASSESGGPPRTQYF

D: TRBD1
V: TRBV30
size: NA
J: TRBJ2-3
DNA: TGTGCCTGGAGTCCCACAGACAGGGAACGCACAGATACGCAGTATTTT
CDR3: CAWSPTDRERTDTQYF

D: TRBD2
V: TRBV27
size: NA
J: TRBJ2-4
DNA: TGTGCCAGCAGTGGTTACGAGGGAGGGGACATTCAGTACTTC
CDR3: CASSGYEGGDIQYF

D: TRBD2
V: TRBV19
size: NA
J: TRBJ2-3
DNA: TGTGCCAGTATGTATAGCGGGGGGGCTAGCACAGATACGCAGTATTTT
CDR3: CASMYSGGASTDTQYF